This TCR beta chain came from a study of technical replicates of blood from several donors. The assay was immunoSEQ multiplex PCR, and TCRdb's table has in-frame clones only and misses some. The table lists 74,000 or so clones, roughly 96% of them singletons, with roughly 0.35% in the top ten. V was trimmed by 5 bases and J by 4 bases, leaving 17 bases between them. CDR1 and CDR2 from the germline V gene are SQVTM and ANQGSEA. The CDR3 length is 14 residues. The sequence was obtained from a human donor in good health. The chain has TRBV29-1 and TRBJ1-1, with a tentative D call TRBD1 (6 bases). Sequencing input: T cells isolated from PBMCs. The CDR3 DNA reads as TGCAGCGTTCAGTTTGGGGGCAGGCTCACTGAAGCTTTCTTT. This sequence encodes CSVQFGGRLTEAFF.